This T cell receptor beta chain was retrieved from a study of blood T cell repertoires in COVID-19. Overall study: Sources were T cells, B-cell-depleted T cells, or PBMCs; the material itself was cDNA or gDNA.

The CDR3 contains 14 residues. Trimming at V came to 8 bases and at J to 5 bases, leaving 10 bases not matched to a gene. The germline V gene has CDR1 LGHNA and CDR2 YSLEER. Original processing notes: Estimated nucleated cell counts came from reference gene primer amplification. Libraries were prepared by immunoSEQ multiplex PCR; TCRdb keeps only in-frame clonotypes and omits some of them. That table furnishes V, J and clone size, whereas the DNA furnished D and trimming. This table holds over 110,000 clones, around 80% found once. The rearrangement uses TRBV4-3 and TRBJ2-7; 9 nucleotides align to TRBD1. Sample: peripheral blood. This sequence originates from a man between 60 and 70 years old with active or convalescent COVID-19. CDR3: CASVNLQGADEQYV. The CDR3 DNA reads as TGCGCCAGCGTCAATCTACAGGGGGCGGACGAGCAGTACGTC.